The 25 T cell receptor beta chains in this list originate from one sample, sequenced in a study of post-analysis software for immune sequencing data. Which antigens these TCRs recognize remains unknown. Unique-molecular-identifier-tagged TCR beta cDNA libraries were used. TCRdb recomputed calls from the PCR reads with MiXCR, one row per CDR3 protein. There are roughly 410,000 distinct CDR3 sequences in the sample; less than 40% occur only once, and 13% lies in the top ten. General study findings and limits: Five TRBV segments were more frequent in patients than controls; TRBV5-6, TRBV5-1 and TRBV20-1 belonged to this group.

Material: blood. The receptors shown here come from a girl aged 5 to 17 with multiple sclerosis.

This clonotype came up once. The gene calls are TRBV7-2 and TRBJ2-1; TRBD2 matches at 7 bases. With V trimmed by 8 bases and J by 2 bases, 6 bases remained unmatched. The CDR3 has 14 residues. Looked up from germline, CDR1 is SGHTA and CDR2 is FQGNSA. This CDR3 reads CASSRLAAYNEQFF. Here the CDR3 DNA reads TGTGCCAGCTCACGACTAGCCGCCTACAATGAGCAGTTCTTC.

The chain couples TRBV10-3 to TRBJ2-5, with 11 bases identical to TRBD2. Germline trimming cut 7 bases from V and 4 bases from J; bases unmatched to any gene: 8. This CDR3 is built from 15 residues. Looked up from germline, CDR1 is ENHRY and CDR2 is SYGVKD. In nucleotides, the CDR3 is TGTGCCATCAAGCGGACTAGCGGGCAGGGAGAGACCCAGTACTTC. Its protein is CAIKRTSGQGETQYF.

The sample holds a few counts of this clonotype. This chain joins TRBV27 and TRBJ2-7, with TRBD2 identical over 10 bases. V was pared by 3 bases and J by 1 base, with 3 bases of the junction left unmatched. Germline V CDR1 and CDR2: MNHEY, SMNVEV (reference sequence). The CDR3 length is 15 residues. The CDR3 DNA reads TGTGCCAGCAGTTTTATAGCGGGGGGTTCCTACGAGCAGTACTTC. As protein: CASSFIAGGSYEQYF.

The chain recombines TRBV7-3 with TRBJ2-1; a weak D match, TRBD2 (5 bases). This CDR3 has 15 amino acids. CDR1 and CDR2 from the germline V gene are SGHTA and FQGTGA. Trimming cost V 0 bases and J 3 bases, with 9 bases left between them. Here the CDR3 reads CASSLTGVYYNEQFF. The CDR3 region has the DNA TGTGCCAGCAGCTTAACCGGGGTTTACTACAATGAGCAGTTCTTC.

The V call is TRBV9, the J call TRBJ1-4, with D tentatively TRBD1 (5 bases). The CDR3 loop spans 15 amino acids. Per germline, CDR1 SGDLS and CDR2 YYNGEE. Trimming took 3 bases from V and 0 from J, leaving 9 bases between them. CDR3 loop: CASSEDTSTNEKLFF. The CDR3 region has the DNA TGTGCCAGCAGCGAGGACACCTCAACTAATGAAAAACTGTTTTTT.

This clonotype was recorded a few times. The chain links TRBV7-8 to TRBJ2-3, with a tentative D call TRBD2 (6 bases). The CDR3 has 14 residues. Germline V gene sequence: CDR1 SGHVS, CDR2 FQNEAQ. With 5 bases removed from V and 8 bases from J, the gap between germline ends came to 17 bases. The CDR3, as DNA: TGTGCCAGCAGCCCCAGCGAATTGGAGGGTACGCAGTATTTT. Translated: CASSPSELEGTQYF.

A single count supports this clonotype. The gene calls are TRBV5-5 and TRBJ2-7; no definite D call. Deletions cut 0 bases from V and 3 bases from J, with 13 bases between. The CDR3 has 15 amino acids. The germline V gene has CDR1 SGHKS and CDR2 YYEKEE (reference sequence). The DNA for the CDR3 is TGTGCCAGCAGCTTGGACGGGTCGGCCCTCTACGAGCAGTACTTC. It is translated as CASSLDGSALYEQYF.

This sequence joins TRBV7-9 and TRBJ2-7, with 7 nucleotides matching TRBD1. V lost 1 base and J lost 5; bases outside the gene matches: 14. Germline V gene sequence: CDR1 SEHNR, CDR2 FQNEAQ (reference sequence). The CDR3 length is 17 residues. CDR3 sequence: CASSLDYTGTATHEQYF. In nucleotides, the CDR3 is TGTGCCAGCAGCTTAGACTATACCGGGACAGCTACCCACGAGCAGTACTTC. The variable domain in full, completed from reference TRBV7-9 and TRBJ2-7, reads DTGVSQNPRHKITKRGQNVTFRCDPISEHNRLYWYRQTLGQGPEFLTYFQNEAQLEKSRLLSDRFSAERPKGSFSTLEIQRTEQGDSAMYLCASSLDYTGTATHEQYFGPGTRLTVT.

This clonotype was observed a few times. The rearrangement joins TRBV7-2 to TRBJ1-4, with D unclear. V was cut by 5 bases and J by 0 bases, with 10 bases left in between. This CDR3 is built from 15 residues. The germline V gene encodes CDR1 SGHTA and CDR2 FQGNSA. CDR3 sequence: CASSRSAATNEKLFF. The CDR3, as DNA: TGTGCCAGCAGCCGCAGCGCCGCAACTAATGAAAAACTGTTTTTT.

This chain connects TRBV6-2 or TRBV6-3 to TRBJ1-2; D call uncertain. V was pared by 7 bases and J by 5 bases, with 20 bases between. The CDR3 is 15 amino acids. Germline V gives CDR1 MNHEY, CDR2 SVGEGT. The CDR3 DNA reads TGTGCCAGCACCCGTCGAGGCAGCTTTGGTTATGGCTACACCTTC. Translation: CASTRRGSFGYGYTF.

Only a few counts were recorded for this clonotype. This chain uses TRBV20-1 with TRBJ2-7; TRBD1 is a possible D gene (6 bases). This CDR3 region has 14 residues. Germline V CDR1 and CDR2: DFQATT, SNEGSKA (reference sequence). Trimming left V 6 bases short and J 4 bases short, with 19 bases between. CDR3 sequence (DNA): TGCAGTGCCCAGGTCCGAGGCAGGGGATACGAGCAGTACTTC. Protein sequence: CSAQVRGRGYEQYF.

In its sample, this clonotype was seen a few times. V gene TRBV12-3 or TRBV12-4 combines with J gene TRBJ1-2, with D unresolved. Trimming removed 5 bases at V and 1 base at J, with 8 bases between. CDR3 length: 13 amino acids. The CDR3 DNA is TGTGCCAGCAGTATTCGGGGTAACTATGGCTACACCTTC. As protein: CASSIRGNYGYTF.

In its sample, this clonotype was seen a few times. The chain has TRBV12-3 or TRBV12-4 and TRBJ2-7; 11 positions agree with TRBD2. The trim removed 5 bases at V and 4 bases at J, leaving 7 bases unmatched. This CDR3 has 15 residues. The CDR3 DNA follows: TGTGCCAGCAGTGATGGACTAGCGGGTTTGTACGAGCAGTACTTC. Protein sequence: CASSDGLAGLYEQYF.

This clonotype was counted once. This chain joins TRBV18 and TRBJ2-3; the match to TRBD2 covers 10 bases. J was trimmed by 14 bases and V by 5 bases; bases with no gene match: 7. The CDR3 runs 12 residues. Germline V gives CDR1 KGHSH, CDR2 LQKENI. The CDR3 is CASSSGLAVSYF. CDR3 bases: TGTGCCAGCTCATCTGGACTAGCGGTGTCGTATTTT. The whole variable domain, remainder taken from reference TRBV18 and TRBJ2-3, is NAGVMQNPRHLVRRRGQEARLRCSPMKGHSHVYWYRQLPEEGLKFMVYLQKENIIDESGMPKERFSAEFPKEGPSILRIQQVVRGDSAAYFCASSSGLAVSYFGPGTRLTVL.

There are a few counts of this clonotype. The chain carries TRBV3-1 and TRBJ1-6, with a tentative D call TRBD1 (5 bases). The CDR3 is 14 amino acids. Germline loops: CDR1 LGHDT, CDR2 YNNKEL (reference sequence). Between the trimmed V and J ends, which lost 7 bases and 7 bases, there was a span of 14 bases. CDR3 residues: CASNQGSGNSPLHF. Here the CDR3 DNA reads TGTGCCAGCAACCAGGGCTCTGGGAATTCACCCCTCCACTTT.

This clonotype was counted between two and nine times. The chain recombines TRBV18 with TRBJ2-1, with D possibly being TRBD1 (6 bases). With 5 bases removed from V and 6 bases from J, the gap between germline ends came to 14 bases. The CDR3 has 14 residues. Looked up from germline, CDR1 is KGHSH and CDR2 is LQKENI. The DNA of the CDR3 is TGTGCCAGCTCAACGACAGGTTATTTCAATGAGCAGTTCTTC. This gives the protein CASSTTGYFNEQFF.

The V call is TRBV10-3, the J call TRBJ1-5; D unresolved. Germline-derived CDR1 and CDR2 are ENHRY and SYGVKD. The germline V and J ends were trimmed by 8 bases and 4 bases, with 12 bases remaining between them. This CDR3 has 13 residues. CDR3 in amino acids: CAISGDLNQPQHF. CDR3 coding DNA: TGTGCCATCTCGGGAGATCTAAATCAGCCCCAGCATTTT.

This clonotype was counted only a few times. The V call is TRBV7-9, the J call TRBJ2-7; either TRBD1 or TRBD2 may supply D (5 bases each). CDR1 and CDR2 (germline): SEHNR, FQNEAQ (reference sequence). V was trimmed by 6 bases and J by 2 bases, leaving 14 bases between them. This CDR3 spans 14 amino acids. CDR3: CASSGPGPPYEQYF. For the CDR3, the DNA is TGTGCCAGCAGTGGTCCGGGGCCTCCCTACGAGCAGTACTTC.

J is TRBJ2-7 and V is TRBV6-2 or TRBV6-3; a weak D match, TRBD1 (6 bases). The CDR3 spans 13 residues. V lost 8 bases and J 3 bases, leaving 14 bases between the germline ends. Germline lookup yields CDR1 MNHEY and CDR2 SVGEGT. CDR3 nucleotide sequence: TGTGCCAGCGGCTCCGGGACACACTACGAGCAGTACTTC. Its protein product is CASGSGTHYEQYF.

This clonotype was seen once. The rearrangement links TRBV20-1 to TRBJ2-1, with 8 bases aligning to TRBD1. The CDR3 totals 15 residues. The germline CDR1 and CDR2 sequences are DFQATT and SNEGSKA (reference sequence). The junction had 8 bases not matched to a gene; V was cut back by 0 bases and J by 7 bases. CDR3 sequence (DNA): TGCAGTGCTAGAGACCACAGGGGGATTGGTAATGAGCAGTTCTTC. Translation gives CSARDHRGIGNEQFF.

This clonotype was found a few times. The chain employs TRBV10-2 and TRBJ2-5, with D perhaps matching TRBD2 (5 bases). This CDR3 contains 13 residues. The germline V gene encodes CDR1 WSHSY and CDR2 SAAADI. Deletions cut 3 bases from V and 11 bases from J, with 16 bases between. The CDR3 DNA follows: TGCGCCAGCAGTGATATCCCCCCCTGGGAGCAGTACTTC. Translating it yields CASSDIPPWEQYF.

V usage is TRBV18 and J usage is TRBJ1-1, with D uncertain. The CDR3 has 15 amino acids. CDR1 and CDR2 from the germline V gene are KGHSH and LQKENI. Trimming removed 3 bases from V and 0 bases from J, with 11 bases in between. The CDR3 sequence: CASSPWKGMNTEAFF. CDR3 sequence (DNA): TGTGCCAGCTCACCGTGGAAGGGCATGAACACTGAAGCTTTCTTT.

In its sample, this clonotype was seen a few times. The CDR3 here is CASSQGGQGFSGANVLTF. The CDR3 DNA reads as TGCGCCAGCAGCCAAGGGGGACAGGGTTTCTCAGGGGCCAACGTCCTGACTTTC. The chain couples TRBV4-1 to TRBJ2-6, with 9 bases lining up with TRBD1. CDR1 MGHRA and CDR2 YSYEKL come from the germline V gene. J gave up 4 bases and V 1 base, and 8 bases lay outside the gene matches. This CDR3 comprises 18 residues.

This clonotype came up a few times. The chain employs TRBV20-1 and TRBJ2-7; D possibly uses TRBD1 or TRBD2 (5 bases each). This CDR3 region has 13 residues. Looked up from germline, CDR1 is DFQATT and CDR2 is SNEGSKA (reference sequence). Trimming removed 8 bases at V and 1 base at J, with 15 bases between. DNA of the CDR3: TGCAGTCTGGCCGGGGCTTCATCCTACGAGCAGTACTTC. It translates to CSLAGASSYEQYF.

The rearrangement links TRBV6-9 to TRBJ2-5; D perhaps matches TRBD1 (6 bases). V gave up 7 bases and J gave up 2 bases, with 17 bases separating them. Germline loops: CDR1 MNHGY, CDR2 SVAAGI. The CDR3 loop spans 15 amino acids. As DNA, the CDR3 is TGTGCCAGCACCAAAAGAGGGGACAAACAAGAGACCCAGTACTTC. Its protein is CASTKRGDKQETQYF.